These T cell receptor beta chains were read from a single sample in a study of blood T cells in healthy people across ages. TCRdb called the 5' RACE reads again in MiXCR, with one record for every CDR3 protein. The sample consists of around 1,900,000 distinct CDR3 sequences, 39% of them appearing once. Sequencing was done on a sample of blood. All receptors come from a human donor in good health. The CDR3 runs from the conserved cysteine through the conserved F or W. The D gene is left open where the match is weak. Size is stated for part of the rows, as once, few or many counts, or as a class when the clone is expanded.

J: TRBJ2-1; D: TRBD1; size: -; V: TRBV15; DNA: TGTGCCACCAGCAGAGGGGGGACAGGGTCGGATGAGCAGTTCTTC; CDR3: CATSRGGTGSDEQFF
J: TRBJ1-4; D: -; size: few; V: TRBV21-1; DNA: TGTGCCAGCAGCAAAGATAGGGGCTGGACAGGGGGTGAAAAACTGTTTTTT; CDR3: CASSKDRGWTGGEKLFF
J: TRBJ2-7; D: TRBD1; size: once; V: TRBV4-1; DNA: TGCGCCAGCAGCCGTCAAGGACAGGTGGGATTGGAGGCCCAGTACTTC; CDR3: CASSRQGQVGLEAQYF
J: TRBJ1-6; D: -; size: -; V: TRBV7-9; DNA: TGTGCCAGCAGCCACGGACGGCTTAGCTCCTATAATTCACCCCTCCACTTT; CDR3: CASSHGRLSSYNSPLHF
J: TRBJ1-2; D: -; size: -; V: TRBV6-1; DNA: TGTGCCAGCAGTGACGGGACGGACGACTATGGCTACACCTTC; CDR3: CASSDGTDDYGYTF
J: TRBJ2-7; D: -; size: few; V: TRBV20-1; DNA: TGCAGTGCAAAAAACAGGGGGGGCTCCTACGAGCAGTACTTC; CDR3: CSAKNRGGSYEQYF
J: TRBJ2-5; D: -; size: few; V: TRBV5-1; DNA: TGCGCCAGCAGCTTGATAACTTCCCAAGAGACCCAGTACTTC; CDR3: CASSLITSQETQYF
J: TRBJ2-5; D: TRBD2; size: few; V: TRBV20-1; DNA: TGCAGTGCTCGACCGGGACTAGCGGGGGGCAAAAAAGAGACCCAGTACTTC; CDR3: CSARPGLAGGKKETQYF
J: TRBJ2-1; D: TRBD2; size: -; V: TRBV6-6; DNA: TGTGCCAGCAGCTTCGGGCGGGGGATCGATGAGCAGTTCTTC; CDR3: CASSFGRGIDEQFF
J: TRBJ2-3; D: TRBD1; size: -; V: TRBV4-3; DNA: TGCGCCAGCAGCCCCGGACCCCGGGACAGGTCAGATACGCAGTATTTT; CDR3: CASSPGPRDRSDTQYF
J: TRBJ2-1; D: TRBD2; size: few; V: TRBV20-1; DNA: TGCAGTGCTAGCACACTAGCGGACCCTGAGCAGTTCTTC; CDR3: CSASTLADPEQFF
J: TRBJ1-5; D: TRBD1; size: few; V: TRBV7-2; DNA: TGTGCCAGCAGCTTAAACGGACAGGGGGTAAATCAGCCCCAGCATTTT; CDR3: CASSLNGQGVNQPQHF
J: TRBJ1-2; D: -; size: few; V: TRBV20-1; DNA: TGCAGTGCTAGTAGGGGGAACTATGGCTACACCTTC; CDR3: CSASRGNYGYTF
J: TRBJ2-3; D: TRBD2; size: few; V: TRBV7-2; DNA: TGTGCCAGCAGCCCTTCCGGGCCGGCGGGGGGCTACACAGATACGCAGTATTTT; CDR3: CASSPSGPAGGYTDTQYF
J: TRBJ2-7; D: -; size: -; V: TRBV7-3; DNA: TGTGCCAGCAGCACCCTCCCAGGACAGATCCCGTACTTC; CDR3: CASSTLPGQIPYF
J: TRBJ2-7; D: -; size: many; V: TRBV6-5; DNA: TGTGCCAGCAGAATCAAGGGCACCTACGAGCAGTACTTC; CDR3: CASRIKGTYEQYF
J: TRBJ2-3; D: -; size: -; V: TRBV4-1; DNA: TGCGCCAGCAGCCAAGAAGGGACAACAGATATGCAGTATTTT; CDR3: CASSQEGTTDMQYF
J: TRBJ1-2; D: TRBD1; size: -; V: TRBV28; DNA: TGTGCCAGCAGCCTACCCGCAGGGGGTTATGGCTACACCTTC; CDR3: CASSLPAGGYGYTF
J: TRBJ1-2; D: -; size: once; V: TRBV6-1; DNA: TGTGCCACGGACTTAAACAGGGTAGAAGGCTACACCTTC; CDR3: CATDLNRVEGYTF
J: TRBJ1-2; D: TRBD1; size: -; V: TRBV20-1; DNA: TGCAGTGCTAGGGACAGGGAATCTCTCCATGGCTACACCTTC; CDR3: CSARDRESLHGYTF
J: TRBJ1-1; D: -; size: many; V: TRBV4-3; DNA: TGCGCCAGCAGCCAAGATTTGGGGACTGAAGCTTTCTTT; CDR3: CASSQDLGTEAFF
J: TRBJ2-1; D: TRBD2; size: few; V: TRBV29-1; DNA: TGCAGCGTTGAACGAGCGGGGGCACCCCAAGACAATGAGCAGTTCTTC; CDR3: CSVERAGAPQDNEQFF
J: TRBJ2-7; D: -; size: -; V: TRBV7-8; DNA: TGTGCCAGCAGCTTATGTCATGAGGCCTACGAGCAGTACTTC; CDR3: CASSLCHEAYEQYF
J: TRBJ2-3; D: TRBD2; size: few; V: TRBV12-3/TRBV12-4; DNA: TGTGCCAGCAGTTTAGTGGGCGGGGGATCAGATACGCAGTATTTT; CDR3: CASSLVGGGSDTQYF
J: TRBJ1-1; D: -; size: -; V: TRBV4-1; DNA: TGCGCCAGCAGCCAGGTACTCAGATTGAACACTGAAGCTTTCTTT; CDR3: CASSQVLRLNTEAFF
J: TRBJ2-1; D: TRBD2; size: -; V: TRBV7-8; DNA: TGTGCCAGCAGTCGTAAGCGGGGGGATTACAATGAGCAGTTCTTC; CDR3: CASSRKRGDYNEQFF
J: TRBJ2-7; D: -; size: -; V: TRBV20-1; DNA: TGCAGTGCTAGACATGGAACCTACGAGCAGTACTTC; CDR3: CSARHGTYEQYF
J: TRBJ2-7; D: -; size: few; V: TRBV27; DNA: TGTGCCAGCAGTTCCCCGAGGGGCTTCGGGACCCCCTACGAGCAGTACTTC; CDR3: CASSSPRGFGTPYEQYF
J: TRBJ2-7; D: TRBD2; size: few; V: TRBV27; DNA: TGTGCCAGCAGGGGACTAGCGGTATACGAGCAGTACTTC; CDR3: CASRGLAVYEQYF
J: TRBJ2-6; D: -; size: -; V: TRBV28; DNA: TGTGCCAGCAGTTACAGCTTCATGCGGGTCTCTGGGGCCAACGTCCTGACTTTC; CDR3: CASSYSFMRVSGANVLTF
J: TRBJ2-1; D: TRBD1; size: many; V: TRBV28; DNA: TGTGCCAGCAGTATCAACCCTCGGGGACAGGGTTGGGTAAGTGAGCAGTTCTTC; CDR3: CASSINPRGQGWVSEQFF
J: TRBJ2-1; D: TRBD2; size: -; V: TRBV4-1; DNA: TGCGCCAGCAGCCAAGCGCGGCTAGCGGGGGCCCTTCCCCATAATGAGCAGTTCTTC; CDR3: CASSQARLAGALPHNEQFF
J: TRBJ1-2; D: -; size: -; V: TRBV29-1; DNA: TGCAGCGTTGGGGGGCAGGAGGCTAACTATGGCTACACCTTC; CDR3: CSVGGQEANYGYTF
J: TRBJ2-3; D: -; size: few; V: TRBV7-2; DNA: TGTGCCAGCAGCCAGGGGGTATCACGGGGGGCTAGCACAGATACGCAGTATTTT; CDR3: CASSQGVSRGASTDTQYF
J: TRBJ2-1; D: TRBD2; size: -; V: TRBV20-1; DNA: TGCAGTGCTAACTCGCTAGCGGCTAGCTCCTACAATGAGCAGTTCTTC; CDR3: CSANSLAASSYNEQFF
J: TRBJ1-5; D: TRBD1; size: -; V: TRBV4-3; DNA: TGCGCCAGCAGCCAAGATCGGGACAGGGCCCCAAATCAGCCCCAGCATTTT; CDR3: CASSQDRDRAPNQPQHF
J: TRBJ2-1; D: -; size: -; V: TRBV6-2/TRBV6-3; DNA: TGTGCCAGCAGTTACTCGAACTTCCCCGTCTATGAGCAGTTCTTC; CDR3: CASSYSNFPVYEQFF
J: TRBJ2-5; D: -; size: -; V: TRBV7-2; DNA: TGTGCCAGCAGCTGGATTAAAGCGACCCAGTACTTC; CDR3: CASSWIKATQYF